One and the same sample provided the 23 T cell receptor beta chains below, sequenced in a study of CD8+ T cells in alopecia areata. RNA extraction was followed by reverse transcription into cDNA, which acted as the sequencing template. Produced via immunoSEQ multiplex PCR; TCRdb's table is partial and in-frame only. The table has about 190,000 clones, around 60% seen once. The treatment denotes: oral pan-JAK inhibitor, 5-10 mg twice daily. Sequences were derived from CD4+ T cells sorted from blood, sampled at approximately week 49, from a patient treated with tofacitinib. These receptors were collected from a human donor with alopecia areata.

This chain uses TRBV4-1 with TRBJ2-5, with a possible D match to TRBD2 (6 bases). The CDR3 is 15 amino acids. Between the trimmed V and J ends, which lost 0 bases and 2 bases, there was a span of 10 bases. CDR1 and CDR2 (germline): MGHRA, YSYEKL. CDR3 in amino acids: CASSQDRRVQETQYF. DNA of the CDR3: TGCGCCAGCAGCCAAGATCGGAGGGTTCAAGAGACCCAGTACTTC.

J is TRBJ1-2 and V is TRBV9; TRBD1 agrees at 8 bases. Germline V gene data show CDR1 as SGDLS and CDR2 as YYNGEE. CDR3 length: 14 amino acids. The V gene end was trimmed by 4 bases and the J gene end by 2 bases; junction bases not matched to a gene: 4. CDR3 sequence: CASSPGQENYGYTF. CDR3 nucleotides: TGTGCCAGCAGCCCGGGACAGGAGAACTATGGCTACACCTTC.

The chain uses TRBV29-1 and TRBJ1-1; TRBD1 is a possible D gene (6 bases). Trimming pared 4 bases from V and 5 bases from J, leaving 11 bases between. The CDR3 is made up of 12 amino acids. CDR1 is SQVTM and CDR2 is ANQGSEA in the germline V gene. In nucleotides, the CDR3 is TGCAGCGTTGTCAGGGGAGTTACTGAAGCTTTCTTT. Translating it yields CSVVRGVTEAFF.

This rearrangement joins TRBV27 to TRBJ1-4, with no clear D. The CDR3 sequence is 15 residues long. Trimming took 2 bases from V and 0 from J, leaving 7 bases between them. Germline loops: CDR1 MNHEY, CDR2 SMNVEV (reference sequence). The CDR3 loop reads CASSLGYATNEKLFF. The CDR3 DNA is TGTGCCAGCAGTTTAGGGTATGCAACTAATGAAAAACTGTTTTTT.

The chain carries TRBV30 and TRBJ2-1; TRBD2 agrees at 10 bases. With V trimmed by 0 bases and J by 8 bases, 13 bases remained unmatched. This CDR3 spans 17 amino acids. CDR1 is GTSNPN and CDR2 is SVGIG in the germline V gene (reference sequence). The CDR3 DNA reads as TGTGCCTGGAGTGTACAGGCTCTAGCGGGGGAGGTCTATGAGCAGTTCTTC. It encodes CAWSVQALAGEVYEQFF. The full variable domain, its missing parts supplied by reference TRBV30 and TRBJ2-1, is SQTIHQWPATLVQPVGSPLSLECTVEGTSNPNLYWYRQAAGRGLQLLFYSVGIGQISSEVPQNLSASRPQDRQFILSSKKLLLSDSGFYLCAWSVQALAGEVYEQFFGPGTRLTVL.

This chain joins TRBV2 and TRBJ1-2; 7 bases align to TRBD1. CDR1 is SNHLY and CDR2 is FYNNEI in the germline V gene. The ends lost 2 bases at V and 7 bases at J; junction bases unmatched: 7. The CDR3 is 14 residues long. The CDR3, as DNA: TGTGCCAGCAGTGAACAAACAGGGGAAAGTGGCTACACCTTC. Translated: CASSEQTGESGYTF.

The chain carries TRBV2 and TRBJ2-7; 8 bases align to TRBD1. From germline, CDR1 is SNHLY and CDR2 FYNNEI. There are 14 residues in the CDR3. With 6 bases clipped from V and 3 bases from J, the junction kept 7 bases outside the gene matches. CDR3 in amino acids: CASRRTGSNYEQYF. CDR3 DNA: TGTGCCAGCAGGCGGACAGGGTCGAACTACGAGCAGTACTTC.

The chain is built from TRBV5-6 and TRBJ1-5; D is unresolved. The CDR3 covers 14 residues. V lost 1 base, J lost 4 bases, and 9 bases lay in between. Germline V gene lookup returns CDR1 SGHDT and CDR2 YYEEEE. DNA for the CDR3: TGTGCCAGCAGCTTGTGGGGAACGAATCAGCCCCAGCATTTT. Translated: CASSLWGTNQPQHF.

The V call is TRBV5-1, the J call TRBJ1-2; 8 bases are a match to TRBD1. This CDR3 spans 14 amino acids. V was pared by 0 bases and J by 9 bases, with 7 bases of the junction left unmatched. Germline CDR1 is SGHRS and CDR2 is YFSETQ. The CDR3 spells CASSLDGTGERYTF. The CDR3 DNA follows: TGCGCCAGCAGCTTGGACGGGACAGGTGAACGCTACACCTTC.

The chain employs TRBV11-1 and TRBJ2-1; D is unresolved. In germline, CDR1 is SGHAT, CDR2 FQDESV (reference sequence). The CDR3 spans 11 residues. The V end lost 5 bases, the J end lost 10 bases, and 9 bases lay between the germline ends. The chain's CDR3 is CASSLKTEQFF. The CDR3 DNA sequence: TGTGCCAGCAGCCTTAAGACGGAGCAGTTCTTC.

The chain carries TRBV29-1 and TRBJ1-2; D unclear. Germline V gives CDR1 SQVTM, CDR2 ANQGSEA. Trimming took off 4 bases at V and 1 base at J, with 7 bases between the two ends. This CDR3 region has 12 residues. The CDR3 region is CSVADNNYGYTF. The CDR3 nucleotides are TGCAGCGTTGCAGACAATAACTATGGCTACACCTTC.

This clone turned up a few times. V and J are TRBV7-2 and TRBJ2-3; D is unclear. The germline CDR1 and CDR2 sequences are SGHTA and FQGNSA. The V end was cut by 4 bases, the J end by 6 bases, with 11 bases between. The CDR3 is 13 amino acids. The CDR3 spells CASSSTREDTQYF. Written as DNA, the CDR3 is TGTGCCAGCAGCTCGACCCGAGAGGATACGCAGTATTTT.

The genes are TRBV27 and TRBJ1-1, with 8 bases fitting TRBD1. Trimming cost V 3 bases and J 4 bases; bases outside gene matches: 1. The CDR3 spans 13 residues. Germline loops: CDR1 MNHEY, CDR2 SMNVEV (reference sequence). The CDR3 DNA reads TGTGCCAGCAGTTTTGGGACAGGCACTGAAGCTTTCTTT. Amino acids: CASSFGTGTEAFF.

The rearrangement links TRBV29-1 to TRBJ1-2; no firm D call. The CDR3 contains 11 residues. V was shortened by 4 bases and J by 6 bases, with 9 bases between the two germline ends. CDR1 is SQVTM and CDR2 is ANQGSEA in the germline V gene. The CDR3 region has the DNA TGCAGCGTTGCTATGGGGAATGGCTACACCTTC. Protein product: CSVAMGNGYTF. Full variable domain (missing parts from reference TRBV29-1 and TRBJ1-2): SAVISQKPSRDICQRGTSLTIQCQVDSQVTMMFWYRQQPGQSLTLIATANQGSEATYESGFVIDKFPISRPNLTFSTLTVSNMSPEDSSIYLCSVAMGNGYTFGSGTRLTVV.

The chain links TRBV7-3 to TRBJ2-3, with D unresolved. Germline CDR1 SGHTA, CDR2 FQGTGA. There are 15 residues in the CDR3. Trimming cost V 2 bases and J 1 base, with 10 bases left between them. In nucleotides, the CDR3 is TGTGCCAGCAGCTTAGACGGGCATGGCACAGATACGCAGTATTTT. It specifies CASSLDGHGTDTQYF.

The table lists this clone with a few counts. The genes are TRBV19 and TRBJ2-3; TRBD1 or TRBD2 may be the D gene (5 bases each). The V and J ends lost 9 bases and 2 bases respectively, with 18 bases between them. This CDR3 comprises 15 residues. Germline V gene lookup returns CDR1 LNHDA and CDR2 SQIVND (reference sequence). This CDR3 reads CASGRRDGTTDTQYF. In DNA form, the CDR3 reads TGTGCCAGCGGTCGCAGGGATGGGACCACAGATACGCAGTATTTT.

The chain joins TRBV2 to TRBJ1-5; unclear D gene. The V gene's germline CDR1 is SNHLY and CDR2 FYNNEI. The germline V and J ends were trimmed by 5 bases and 0 bases, with 11 bases remaining between them. The CDR3 totals 15 residues. Written as DNA, the CDR3 is TGTGCCAGCAGTCAAGACGCCTATAGCAATCAGCCCCAGCATTTT. Its translation is CASSQDAYSNQPQHF.

About this clone itself: Distinct nucleotide sequences in the sample also encode this CDR3. The chain employs TRBV29-1 and TRBJ1-1, with TRBD1 identical over 7 bases. Germline assignment: CDR1 SQVTM and CDR2 ANQGSEA. CDR3 length equals 12 residues. Unmatched junction bases numbered 1, after V lost 6 bases and J lost 0 bases. This chain's CDR3 is CSVGQMNTEAFF. CDR3 bases: TGCAGCGTGGGACAGATGAACACTGAAGCTTTCTTT.

CDR3: CASSLDAWGMSYNEQFF. The CDR3 nucleotides read TGTGCCAGCAGCTTAGATGCGTGGGGAATGTCCTACAATGAGCAGTTCTTC. The genes are TRBV7-6 and TRBJ2-1; D is uncertain. There are 17 residues in the CDR3. Trimming cost V 1 base and J 1 base, with 14 bases left between them. Germline loops: CDR1 SGHVS, CDR2 FNYEAQ.

The chain combines TRBV27 with TRBJ2-7; D might be TRBD1 or TRBD2, each matching 5 bases. The V and J ends lost 0 bases and 3 bases respectively, with 12 bases between them. The CDR3 is 15 residues long. Germline CDR1 and CDR2: MNHEY and SMNVEV (reference sequence). CDR3 nucleotides: TGTGCCAGCAGTTTATCGGGACGGAGCCGCTACGAGCAGTACTTC. Translated: CASSLSGRSRYEQYF.

There are a few counts of this clone. V and J are TRBV6-5 and TRBJ1-1, with D possibly matching TRBD1 (5 bases). This CDR3 is built from 13 residues. The V gene's germline CDR1 is MNHEY and CDR2 SVGAGI. V gave up 10 bases and J gave up 3 bases, with 15 bases separating them. CDR3 sequence reads: CATRTRGDTEAFF. The CDR3 DNA reads as TGTGCCACCCGAACCCGGGGCGACACTGAAGCTTTCTTT.

In this sample, this clone turned up a few times. The V call is TRBV4-3, the J call TRBJ1-4; D uncertain. With 6 bases removed from V and 3 bases from J, the gap between germline ends came to 11 bases. This CDR3 contains 14 residues. Germline assignment: CDR1 LGHNA and CDR2 YSLEER. The CDR3 region has the DNA TGCGCCAGCAGTCCGGGAGCGCCTAATGAAAAACTGTTTTTT. Protein product: CASSPGAPNEKLFF.

The V and J genes are TRBV29-1 and TRBJ1-4; D remains ambiguous. The length of the CDR3 is 15 residues. The germline V gene encodes CDR1 SQVTM and CDR2 ANQGSEA. Trimming stripped 4 bases from V and 7 bases from J, with 19 bases between. CDR3 nucleotides: TGCAGCGTTGTCACTAAGAGGGCGGGCGGTGAAAAACTGTTTTTT. Amino acid sequence: CSVVTKRAGGEKLFF.